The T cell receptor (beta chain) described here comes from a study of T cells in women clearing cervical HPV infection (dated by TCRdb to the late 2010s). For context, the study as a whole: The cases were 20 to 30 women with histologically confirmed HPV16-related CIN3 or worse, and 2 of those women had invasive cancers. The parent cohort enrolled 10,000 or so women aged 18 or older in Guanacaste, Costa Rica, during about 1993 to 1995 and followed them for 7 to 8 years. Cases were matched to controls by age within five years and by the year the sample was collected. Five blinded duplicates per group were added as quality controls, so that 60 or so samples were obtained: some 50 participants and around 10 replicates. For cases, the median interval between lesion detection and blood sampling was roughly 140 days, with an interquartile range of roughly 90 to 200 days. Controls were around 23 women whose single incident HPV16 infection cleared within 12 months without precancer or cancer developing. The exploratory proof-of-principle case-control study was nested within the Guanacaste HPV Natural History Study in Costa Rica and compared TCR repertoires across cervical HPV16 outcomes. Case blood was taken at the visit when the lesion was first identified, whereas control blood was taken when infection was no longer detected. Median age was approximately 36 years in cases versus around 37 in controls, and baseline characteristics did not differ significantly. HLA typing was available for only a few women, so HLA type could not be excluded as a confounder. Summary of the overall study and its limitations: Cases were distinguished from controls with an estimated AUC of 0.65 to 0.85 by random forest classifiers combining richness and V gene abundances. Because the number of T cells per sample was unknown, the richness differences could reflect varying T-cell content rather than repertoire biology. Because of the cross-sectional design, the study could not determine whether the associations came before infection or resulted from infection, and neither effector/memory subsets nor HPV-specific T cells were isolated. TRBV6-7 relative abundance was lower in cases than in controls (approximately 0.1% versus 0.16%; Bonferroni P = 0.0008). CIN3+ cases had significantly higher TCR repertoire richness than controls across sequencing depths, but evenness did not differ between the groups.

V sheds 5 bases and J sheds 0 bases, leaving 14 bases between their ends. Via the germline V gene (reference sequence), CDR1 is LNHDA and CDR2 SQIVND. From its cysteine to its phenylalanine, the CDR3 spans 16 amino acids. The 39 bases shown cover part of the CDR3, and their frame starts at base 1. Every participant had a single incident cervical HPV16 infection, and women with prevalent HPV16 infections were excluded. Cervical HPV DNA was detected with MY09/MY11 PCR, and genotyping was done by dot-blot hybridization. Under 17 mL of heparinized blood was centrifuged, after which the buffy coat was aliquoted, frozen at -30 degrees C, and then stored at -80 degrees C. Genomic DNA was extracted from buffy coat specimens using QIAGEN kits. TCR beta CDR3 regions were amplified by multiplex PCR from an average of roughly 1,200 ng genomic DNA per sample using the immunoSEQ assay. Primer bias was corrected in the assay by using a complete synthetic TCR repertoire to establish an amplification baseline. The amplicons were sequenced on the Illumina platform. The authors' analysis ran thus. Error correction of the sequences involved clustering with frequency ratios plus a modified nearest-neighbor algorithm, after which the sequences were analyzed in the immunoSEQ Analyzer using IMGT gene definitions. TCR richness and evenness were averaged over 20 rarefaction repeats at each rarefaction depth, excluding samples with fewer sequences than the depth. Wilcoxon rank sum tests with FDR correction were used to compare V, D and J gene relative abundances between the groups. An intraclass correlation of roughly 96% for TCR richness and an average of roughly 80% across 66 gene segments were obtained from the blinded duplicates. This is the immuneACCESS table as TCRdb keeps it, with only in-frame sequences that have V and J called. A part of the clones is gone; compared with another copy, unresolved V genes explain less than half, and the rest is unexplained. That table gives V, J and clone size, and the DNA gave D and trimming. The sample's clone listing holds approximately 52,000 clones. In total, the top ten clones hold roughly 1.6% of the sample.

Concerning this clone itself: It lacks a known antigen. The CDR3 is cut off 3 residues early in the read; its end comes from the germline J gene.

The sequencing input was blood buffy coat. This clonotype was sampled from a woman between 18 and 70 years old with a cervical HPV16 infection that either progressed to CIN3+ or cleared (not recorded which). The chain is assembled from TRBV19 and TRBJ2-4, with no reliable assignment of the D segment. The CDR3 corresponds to CASSPPPSVAKNIQYF. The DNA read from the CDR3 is TGTGCCAGTAGTCCCCCCCCATCGGTAGCCAAAAACATT.